Shown below are 30 T cell receptor beta chains from a single sample sequenced in a study of beta chain features in type 1 diabetes. Whole-study results and caveats: All four CD4+ subsets from Type 1 diabetes patients carried moderately but significantly shorter TCRB CDR3s.

The antigens these receptors bind are not known. Reverse transcription of all isolated RNA meant that expressed TCRB transcripts were sequenced. Sequencing used immunoSEQ multiplex PCR; TCRdb keeps in-frame clones, though not all of them. The table lists about 300,000 clones, less than 15% of them singletons. Sequencing used naive CD4+ T cells from blood. The receptor set was obtained from a woman aged 18-29 years with type 1 diabetes.

For the CDR3, the DNA is TGTGCCAGCAGCGCTGGACAGGGACTGTATGGCTACACCTTC. Residues: CASSAGQGLYGYTF. This rearrangement joins TRBV9 to TRBJ1-2; 8 bases align to TRBD1. CDR3 size: 14 residues. Germline loops: CDR1 SGDLS, CDR2 YYNGEE. J lost 5 bases, V lost 3 bases, and 6 bases had no gene match.

This clone was detected only a few times. This rearrangement joins TRBV5-1 to TRBJ1-1; 10 bases line up with TRBD1. Germline V gene data show CDR1 as SGHRS and CDR2 as YFSETQ. The CDR3 consists of 16 residues. V was clipped by 2 bases and J by 0 bases; unmatched bases: 4. CDR3 bases: TGCGCCAGCAGCTTATTAGGGACAGGGGTGAACACTGAAGCTTTCTTT. It yields the protein CASSLLGTGVNTEAFF.

This chain connects TRBV20-1 to TRBJ2-1, with TRBD2 as a possible D gene (5 bases). Trimming removed 2 bases at V and 10 bases at J, with 9 bases between. The CDR3 is made up of 11 amino acids. The germline V gene encodes CDR1 DFQATT and CDR2 SNEGSKA (reference sequence). The CDR3 DNA reads TGCAGTGCTAGATATCCGGGAGAGCAGTTCTTC. The encoded protein is CSARYPGEQFF.

The sample holds a few counts of this clone. The gene calls are TRBV2 and TRBJ2-1, with 8 bases lining up with TRBD2. Germline values: CDR1 SNHLY, CDR2 FYNNEI. The CDR3 totals 16 residues. V gave up 6 bases and J gave up 2 bases; unmatched junction bases: 9. The CDR3 DNA reads as TGTGCCAGCAGCCCTTTCCAGGGACTAGCCTACAATGAGCAGTTCTTC. Amino acid sequence: CASSPFQGLAYNEQFF.

This rearrangement joins TRBV19 to TRBJ2-5, with a tentative D call TRBD1 (6 bases). Between the trimmed V and J ends, which lost 2 bases and 5 bases, there was a span of 15 bases. Germline V gene sequence: CDR1 LNHDA, CDR2 SQIVND (reference sequence). This CDR3 spans 15 amino acids. CDR3 protein: CASSISQGRRETQYF. The CDR3 coding sequence is TGTGCCAGTAGTATATCTCAGGGGCGAAGGGAGACCCAGTACTTC.

A few counts support this clone. The chain has TRBV7-9 and TRBJ1-2; D is unresolved. The CDR3 consists of 14 residues. CDR1 SEHNR and CDR2 FQNEAQ come from the germline V gene (reference sequence). The germline V and J ends were trimmed by 2 bases and 2 bases, with 9 bases remaining between them. The chain's CDR3 is CASSLPTENYGYTF. Written as DNA, the CDR3 is TGTGCCAGCAGCTTACCTACAGAGAACTATGGCTACACCTTC.

The chain recombines TRBV29-1 with TRBJ2-3; D perhaps matches TRBD1 (6 bases). CDR3 length: 13 amino acids. The germline gives CDR1 SQVTM, CDR2 ANQGSEA. The V gene lost 5 bases and the J gene lost 6 bases, with 15 bases spanning the gap. Here the CDR3 DNA reads TGCAGCGTTTCTCCCGTGGGGGCGGATACGCAGTATTTT. Translation: CSVSPVGADTQYF.

This sequence joins TRBV7-2 and TRBJ2-1, with D maybe TRBD1 (5 bases). CDR1 and CDR2 (germline): SGHTA, FQGNSA. CDR3 size: 13 residues. V lost 0 bases to trimming and J lost 15 bases, with 15 bases between them. The CDR3 is CASSLATEGRRFF. The CDR3 DNA reads TGTGCCAGCAGCTTAGCGACAGAAGGTAGAAGGTTCTTC.

The rearrangement links TRBV7-9 to TRBJ2-3; 12 bases align to TRBD2. Germline CDR1 and CDR2: SEHNR and FQNEAQ (reference sequence). The CDR3 is 16 amino acids. Germline trimming cut 3 bases from V and 2 bases from J; bases unmatched to any gene: 3. DNA of the CDR3: TGTGCCAGCAGCTTGACTAGCGGGAGTTTCACAGATACGCAGTATTTT. The encoded protein is CASSLTSGSFTDTQYF.

This clone was observed a handful of times. The J gene is TRBJ1-1, the V gene TRBV7-9; D is uncertain. V lost 5 bases and J lost 4, with 8 bases in between. This CDR3 region has 12 residues. Germline values: CDR1 SEHNR, CDR2 FQNEAQ (reference sequence). CDR3 sequence: CASSPGSTEAFF. CDR3 nucleotides: TGTGCCAGCAGCCCGGGGAGCACTGAAGCTTTCTTT. The full variable domain, in which reference TRBV7-9 and TRBJ1-1 provide the parts outside the CDR3, is DTGVSQNPRHKITKRGQNVTFRCDPISEHNRLYWYRQTLGQGPEFLTYFQNEAQLEKSRLLSDRFSAERPKGSFSTLEIQRTEQGDSAMYLCASSPGSTEAFFGQGTRLTVV.

This clone was observed a few times. J is TRBJ2-7 and V is TRBV28; D perhaps matches TRBD2 (7 bases). The germline V gene encodes CDR1 MDHEN and CDR2 SYDVKM. V was cut by 7 bases and J by 4 bases, with 26 bases left in between. This CDR3 contains 17 residues. The CDR3 here is CASTRPAGGGVPYEQYF. The CDR3 DNA follows: TGTGCCAGCACCCGTCCCGCCGGAGGGGGGGTTCCGTACGAGCAGTACTTC.

This chain connects TRBV7-3 to TRBJ2-3; TRBD1 matches 11 bases. The V and J ends lost 2 bases and 4 bases, in that order; junction bases with no gene match: 2. Germline V CDR1 and CDR2: SGHTA, FQGTGA. The CDR3 runs 15 residues. The CDR3 loop reads CASSLLGQGADTQYF. The CDR3 nucleotides read TGTGCCAGCAGCTTATTGGGACAGGGGGCAGATACGCAGTATTTT.

CDR3 amino acids: CASSLAAGDPYEQYF. The CDR3 DNA reads as TGTGCCAGCAGCTTAGCGGCAGGGGACCCCTACGAGCAGTACTTC. The chain has TRBV7-9 and TRBJ2-7; weak D call: TRBD1 (6 bases). V gave up 0 bases and J gave up 2 bases, with 11 bases separating them. The CDR3 length is 15 residues. Per germline, CDR1 SEHNR and CDR2 FQNEAQ (reference sequence).

J is TRBJ2-2 and V is TRBV7-9; 9 bases agree with TRBD1. The junction had 9 bases not matched to a gene; V was cut back by 10 bases and J by 3 bases. Germline V lookup: CDR1 SEHNR, CDR2 FQNEAQ (reference sequence). The CDR3 contains 15 residues. The CDR3 here is CATHLRDRDTGELFF. The CDR3 bases are TGTGCCACCCACCTGCGGGACAGGGACACCGGGGAGCTGTTTTTT.

The CDR3 coding sequence is TGCAGCGTTGTAACTAGCGGGGGGGGGACCCAGTACTTC. Its protein is CSVVTSGGGTQYF. The genes are TRBV29-1 and TRBJ2-5; 13 bases agree with TRBD2. The CDR3 has 13 amino acids. The germline CDR1 and CDR2 sequences are SQVTM and ANQGSEA. Trimming took 4 bases from V and 7 from J; bases not matched to a gene: 3.

This clone was counted ten times or more. The rearrangement joins TRBV4-3 to TRBJ1-2; D is possibly TRBD1 (5 bases). CDR1 LGHNA and CDR2 YSLEER come from the germline V gene. The CDR3 consists of 14 residues. V was shortened by 0 bases and J by 4 bases, with 9 bases between the two germline ends. CDR3 DNA sequence: TGCGCCAGCAGCCAAGATCAGGGTCTCTATGGCTACACCTTC. Translated, it gives CASSQDQGLYGYTF.

A note on this clone: The sample has other DNA sequences that encode this CDR3 too. The chain combines TRBV4-3 with TRBJ2-1, with 7 bases matching TRBD2. CDR3 length: 16 residues. Germline V gene data show CDR1 as LGHNA and CDR2 as YSLEER. With V trimmed by 1 base and J by 2 bases, 5 bases remained unmatched. This CDR3 reads CASSQVGGRAYNEQFF. CDR3 nucleotide sequence: TGCGCCAGCAGCCAAGTGGGAGGGAGAGCCTACAATGAGCAGTTCTTC.

This clone was recorded a few times. This sequence joins TRBV7-9 and TRBJ2-1, with 8 bases aligning to TRBD1. Germline lookup yields CDR1 SEHNR and CDR2 FQNEAQ (reference sequence). Trimming removed 6 bases from V and 6 bases from J; junction bases left unmatched: 10. The CDR3 is 15 amino acids. DNA of the CDR3: TGTGCCAGCAGATATGGACAGGGCCTCCTCAATGAGCAGTTCTTC. Protein sequence: CASRYGQGLLNEQFF. The full variable domain, completed using reference TRBV7-9 and TRBJ2-1, is DTGVSQNPRHKITKRGQNVTFRCDPISEHNRLYWYRQTLGQGPEFLTYFQNEAQLEKSRLLSDRFSAERPKGSFSTLEIQRTEQGDSAMYLCASRYGQGLLNEQFFGPGTRLTVL.

The rearrangement uses TRBV4-1 and TRBJ2-1; D is perhaps TRBD1 (5 bases). Germline values: CDR1 MGHRA, CDR2 YSYEKL. Trimming cost V 0 bases and J 8 bases, with 8 bases left between them. CDR3 length equals 13 residues. The CDR3 DNA reads TGCGCCAGCAGCCAAGAAGGGGTAGATGAGCAGTTCTTC. Translated, it gives CASSQEGVDEQFF.

The chain couples TRBV18 to TRBJ2-2; D is unclear. The V gene lost 0 bases and the J gene lost 1 base, with 9 bases spanning the gap. Germline V gives CDR1 KGHSH, CDR2 LQKENI. This CDR3 contains 16 residues. The CDR3 region is CASSPPGQVNTGELFF. The CDR3 DNA sequence: TGTGCCAGCTCACCACCAGGCCAGGTGAACACCGGGGAGCTGTTTTTT.

This clone was recorded a few times. The chain combines TRBV11-2 with TRBJ2-7, with 12 bases matching TRBD1. Trimming at V came to 5 bases and at J to 0 bases, leaving 11 bases not matched to a gene. In germline, CDR1 is SGHAT, CDR2 FQNNGV. The CDR3 runs to 18 residues. CDR3 sequence reads: CASSPRGQGAISSYEQYV. The DNA for the CDR3 is TGTGCCAGCAGCCCTAGGGGACAGGGGGCGATTAGCTCCTACGAGCAGTACGTC.

V usage is TRBV19 and J usage is TRBJ2-7; 8 positions match TRBD1. The trim removed 6 bases at V and 2 bases at J, leaving 9 bases unmatched. The CDR3 has 15 residues. Germline-derived CDR1 and CDR2 are LNHDA and SQIVND (reference sequence). The CDR3 region is CASRSGGAGTYEQYF. CDR3 nucleotide sequence: TGTGCCAGTAGATCAGGGGGCGCCGGAACCTACGAGCAGTACTTC.

This chain links TRBV18 with TRBJ2-3, with D perhaps matching TRBD1 (5 bases). This CDR3 has 14 amino acids. The V end was cut by 4 bases, the J end by 2 bases, with 10 bases between. CDR1 and CDR2 (germline): KGHSH, LQKENI. The CDR3 DNA reads TGTGCCAGCTCACTGGGGCAGTTCACAGATACGCAGTATTTT. Translation gives CASSLGQFTDTQYF. The full variable domain, completed using reference TRBV18 and TRBJ2-3, is NAGVMQNPRHLVRRRGQEARLRCSPMKGHSHVYWYRQLPEEGLKFMVYLQKENIIDESGMPKERFSAEFPKEGPSILRIQQVVRGDSAAYFCASSLGQFTDTQYFGPGTRLTVL.

There are a few counts of this clone. J is TRBJ1-5 and V is TRBV19; 7 bases agree with TRBD1. The germline gives CDR1 LNHDA, CDR2 SQIVND (reference sequence). The CDR3 spans 15 residues. Losses at the gene ends were 6 bases for V and 1 base for J; bases not matched to a gene: 6. The CDR3 coding sequence is TGTGCCAGTAGATTCGCGACAGGGAGCAATCAGCCCCAGCATTTT. Translating gives CASRFATGSNQPQHF.

This clone came up a few times. The chain has TRBV2 and TRBJ2-3; D remains unclear. V was cut by 6 bases and J by 0 bases, with 13 bases left in between. This CDR3 has 15 residues. The germline gives CDR1 SNHLY, CDR2 FYNNEI. The CDR3 loop is CASRFGGTSTDTQYF. DNA for the CDR3: TGTGCCAGCAGATTTGGCGGTACTAGCACAGATACGCAGTATTTT.

The rearrangement joins TRBV7-8 to TRBJ1-2, with TRBD1 as a possible D gene (5 bases). Germline V gene data show CDR1 as SGHVS and CDR2 as FQNEAQ. The CDR3 extends over 13 amino acids. The germline V and J ends were trimmed by 10 bases and 5 bases, with 17 bases remaining between them. The CDR3 loop is CATQTDPRYGYTF. The CDR3 DNA sequence: TGTGCCACCCAGACAGACCCTAGATATGGCTACACCTTC.

This rearrangement joins TRBV7-2 to TRBJ1-2; D unclear. This CDR3 spans 14 amino acids. Looked up from germline, CDR1 is SGHTA and CDR2 is FQGNSA. Trimming took off 2 bases at V and 8 bases at J, with 15 bases between the two ends. CDR3 bases: TGTGCCAGCAGCTTATACGGGCCCGGCGGGGGCTACACCTTC. It is translated as CASSLYGPGGGYTF. The variable domain in full, completed from reference TRBV7-2 and TRBJ1-2, reads GAGVSQSPSNKVTEKGKDVELRCDPISGHTALYWYRQSLGQGLEFLIYFQGNSAPDKSGLPSDRFSAERTGGSVSTLTIQRTQQEDSAVYLCASSLYGPGGGYTFGSGTRLTVV.

The chain links TRBV27 to TRBJ2-5; 10 positions agree with TRBD2. With V trimmed by 2 bases and J by 5 bases, 5 bases remained unmatched. The germline gives CDR1 MNHEY, CDR2 SMNVEV (reference sequence). This CDR3 is built from 15 residues. Here the CDR3 DNA reads TGTGCCAGCAGTTTAAGGCTAGCGGGGGTCGAGACCCAGTACTTC. Translating it yields CASSLRLAGVETQYF.

The J gene is TRBJ2-2, the V gene TRBV5-6; TRBD2 matches 8 bases. CDR3 length equals 15 residues. Losses at the gene ends were 3 bases for V and 4 bases for J; bases not matched to a gene: 5. CDR1 is SGHDT and CDR2 is YYEEEE in the germline V gene. In DNA, the CDR3 is TGTGCCAGCAGCTCCAGGCGGGAGGTCACCGGGGAGCTGTTTTTT. It is translated as CASSSRREVTGELFF.

J is TRBJ2-7 and V is TRBV6-6, with D maybe TRBD1 (5 bases). Germline V gives CDR1 MNHNY, CDR2 SVGAGI (reference sequence). The V gene lost 10 bases and the J gene lost 4 bases, with 17 bases spanning the gap. The CDR3 spans 13 residues. The chain's CDR3 is CATRLWGSYEQYV. DNA for the CDR3: TGTGCCACCCGGTTATGGGGCTCGTACGAGCAGTACGTC.